The 29 T cell receptor beta chains below all came from one sample that was sequenced in a study of T-cell memory formation after mild COVID-19. TCRdb analysed the 5' RACE reads with MiXCR anew, one entry per CDR3 protein. This sample has 110,000 to 150,000 distinct CDR3 sequences; about 25% occur once, and the top ten carry around 22%. Specimen: PBMCs or a T cell subset sorted from them (not recorded which). The receptors derive from an adult woman who had mild COVID-19 (a few samples of this study predate the infection). Cell type and time point are not known.

The V call is TRBV27, the J call TRBJ2-3, with D possibly being TRBD1 (6 bases). Deletions cut 0 bases from V and 1 base from J, with 14 bases between. The CDR3 is 17 amino acids. The germline V gene has CDR1 MNHEY and CDR2 SMNVEV (reference sequence). This CDR3 is CASSLSEGHRGTDTQYF. CDR3 bases: TGTGCCAGCAGTTTATCCGAGGGACATCGGGGCACAGATACGCAGTATTTT.

The CDR3 reads CASSNSPGTVFHGYTF. Written as DNA, the CDR3 is TGCGCCAGCAGCAATAGTCCCGGGACAGTTTTCCATGGCTACACCTTC. The rearrangement links TRBV4-1 to TRBJ1-2; 7 nucleotides align to TRBD1. V lost 5 bases, J lost 6 bases, and 15 bases stayed unmatched. The CDR3 sequence is 16 residues long. The germline V gene has CDR1 MGHRA and CDR2 YSYEKL.

This clonotype was seen more than once but under ten times. The chain carries TRBV5-1 and TRBJ2-7; 7 bases line up with TRBD1. The CDR3 consists of 16 residues. J was trimmed by 2 bases and V by 4 bases; bases with no gene match: 12. Germline V gene data show CDR1 as SGHRS and CDR2 as YFSETQ. CDR3 sequence (DNA): TGCGCCAGCAGCCTGAACGGGGACAGTCGTACCTACGAGCAGTACTTC. Translating it yields CASSLNGDSRTYEQYF.

The chain uses TRBV9 and TRBJ2-3, with 7 bases identical to TRBD2. This CDR3 has 16 residues. V gave up 0 bases and J gave up 2 bases; unmatched junction bases: 6. Germline CDR1 and CDR2: SGDLS and YYNGEE. This chain's CDR3 is CASSVASGGHTDTQYF. CDR3 coding DNA: TGTGCCAGCAGCGTAGCTAGCGGAGGCCACACAGATACGCAGTATTTT. The complete variable domain, with remaining parts taken from reference TRBV9 and TRBJ2-3, reads DSGVTQTPKHLITATGQRVTLRCSPRSGDLSVYWYQQSLDQGLQFLIQYYNGEERAKGNILERFSAQQFPDLHSELNLSSLELGDSALYFCASSVASGGHTDTQYFGPGTRLTVL.

This clonotype was counted between two and nine times. This chain connects TRBV6-1 to TRBJ2-5; 7 bases are a match to TRBD2. Unmatched junction bases numbered 15, after V lost 6 bases and J lost 2 bases. CDR1 is MNHNS, CDR2 SASEGT, per germline. The CDR3 loop spans 17 amino acids. This chain's CDR3 is CASRSFSGTMDQETQYF. CDR3 nucleotide sequence: TGTGCCAGCAGAAGTTTTTCCGGGACTATGGATCAAGAGACCCAGTACTTC.

V and J are TRBV18 and TRBJ2-3; TRBD1 aligns across 8 bases. The CDR3 extends over 15 amino acids. V dropped 6 bases and J dropped 2; count of bases not matched to a gene: 7. Germline V CDR1 and CDR2: KGHSH, LQKENI. CDR3 DNA sequence: TGTGCCAGCTCCCCTGGGACAGGAATCACAGATACGCAGTATTTT. This encodes CASSPGTGITDTQYF.

This clonotype showed up just once. The V and J genes are TRBV7-6 and TRBJ2-3, with 13 bases fitting TRBD2. V dropped 4 bases and J dropped 5; count of bases not matched to a gene: 9. The CDR3 is 17 residues long. In germline, CDR1 is SGHVS, CDR2 FNYEAQ. This CDR3 reads CASSSRIGLAGEDTQYF. CDR3 coding DNA: TGTGCCAGCAGCTCCCGCATAGGACTAGCGGGAGAAGATACGCAGTATTTT.

The genes are TRBV20-1 and TRBJ1-1, with no clear D. This CDR3 has 14 residues. Germline CDR1 DFQATT, CDR2 SNEGSKA (reference sequence). V lost 6 bases and J 0 bases, leaving 14 bases between the germline ends. The CDR3 nucleotides read TGCAGTGCCAGAAGCCGTGATTTGAACACTGAAGCTTTCTTT. Its protein is CSARSRDLNTEAFF.

The chain uses TRBV29-1 and TRBJ2-7; possible D gene TRBD1, 5 bases. V was shortened by 3 bases and J by 7 bases, with 13 bases between the two germline ends. The CDR3 sequence is 12 residues long. From germline, CDR1 is SQVTM and CDR2 ANQGSEA. The CDR3 nucleotides read TGCAGCGTTGAGCCAGGGAACGGGGAGCAGTACTTC. Residues: CSVEPGNGEQYF.

The V gene is TRBV5-8, the J gene TRBJ2-3; D perhaps matches TRBD1 (11 bases). The ends were cut back, 4 bases at V and 1 base at J, with 19 bases in the middle. The CDR3 is 17 amino acids. Germline V lookup: CDR1 SGHTS, CDR2 YDEGEE. The CDR3 sequence is CASSRDRGTSGTDTQYF. The CDR3 DNA sequence: TGTGCCAGCAGCCGGGACAGGGGGACTAGCGGCACAGATACGCAGTATTTT. The full variable domain, in which reference TRBV5-8 and TRBJ2-3 provide the parts outside the CDR3, is EAGVTQSPTHLIKTRGQQATLRCSPISGHTSVYWYQQALGLGLQFLLWYDEGEERNRGNFPPRFSGRQFPNYSSELNVNALELEDSALYLCASSRDRGTSGTDTQYFGPGTRLTVL.

This clonotype was detected only a few times. This chain connects TRBV10-3 to TRBJ1-1; a weak D match, TRBD1 (6 bases). Germline-derived CDR1 and CDR2 are ENHRY and SYGVKD. Trimming took off 3 bases at V and 1 base at J, with 9 bases between the two ends. This CDR3 is built from 14 residues. CDR3 amino acids: CAISDRTENTEAFF. The CDR3 DNA reads TGTGCCATCAGTGACCGGACAGAGAACACTGAAGCTTTCTTT.

This clonotype was seen only a few times. The chain uses TRBV6-2 or TRBV6-3 and TRBJ1-2; D is ambiguous. This CDR3 is 14 amino acids long. Germline lookup yields CDR1 MNHEY and CDR2 SVGEGT. V shed 6 bases and J shed 8 bases, with 19 bases lying between them. The CDR3 nucleotides are TGTGCCAGCAGCCAAGAGCCGGAGACCCGGGGCTACACCTTC. Protein: CASSQEPETRGYTF.

CDR3 DNA sequence: TGCAGCGTTGAAGAATCAGGGAGATCCGAGCAGTACTTC. This codes for CSVEESGRSEQYF. The gene calls are TRBV29-1 and TRBJ2-7; D might be TRBD1 or TRBD2, each matching 5 bases. This CDR3 is built from 13 residues. CDR1 and CDR2 from the germline V gene are SQVTM and ANQGSEA. V dropped 0 bases and J dropped 6 bases, with 12 bases sitting between them.

The chain uses TRBV5-5 and TRBJ1-5; D is perhaps TRBD1 (5 bases). The CDR3 extends over 13 amino acids. Germline V lookup: CDR1 SGHKS, CDR2 YYEKEE (reference sequence). V lost 4 bases, J lost 7 bases, and 12 bases lay in between. This CDR3 reads CASSPGGKQPQHF. Here the CDR3 DNA reads TGTGCCAGCAGCCCCGGGGGGAAGCAGCCCCAGCATTTT.

The CDR3 protein is CASSVSVGDTQYF. The CDR3 DNA sequence: TGTGCCAGCAGCGTATCTGTTGGAGATACGCAGTATTTT. The chain couples TRBV7-3 to TRBJ2-3; D unclear. Per the germline V gene, CDR1 is SGHTA and CDR2 is FQGTGA. This CDR3 has 13 amino acids. Trimming removed 5 bases from V and 5 bases from J, with 11 bases in between.

This clonotype was seen only a few times. The chain is built from TRBV7-9 and TRBJ2-5, with 11 bases aligning to TRBD2. CDR3 size: 17 residues. J gave up 3 bases and V 1 base, and 7 bases lay outside the gene matches. CDR1 and CDR2 from the germline V gene are SEHNR and FQNEAQ (reference sequence). The CDR3: CASSLEDGSGGEETQYF. CDR3 DNA sequence: TGTGCCAGCAGCTTAGAAGACGGTAGCGGGGGGGAAGAGACCCAGTACTTC.

This clonotype was counted between two and nine times. The chain carries TRBV9 and TRBJ2-2; D may be TRBD2 (6 bases). The CDR3 totals 15 residues. Per germline, CDR1 SGDLS and CDR2 YYNGEE. Trimming removed 0 bases from V and 5 bases from J, with 11 bases in between. As DNA, the CDR3 is TGTGCCAGCAGCGTAGATAGCGGCCAAACCGGGGAGCTGTTTTTT. As protein: CASSVDSGQTGELFF. Based on the CDR3 plus reference TRBV9 and TRBJ2-2, the full variable domain is DSGVTQTPKHLITATGQRVTLRCSPRSGDLSVYWYQQSLDQGLQFLIQYYNGEERAKGNILERFSAQQFPDLHSELNLSSLELGDSALYFCASSVDSGQTGELFFGEGSRLTVL.

This clonotype was detected only a few times. The chain has TRBV7-7 and TRBJ1-1, with D possibly being TRBD1 (5 bases). Trimming removed 6 bases from V and 5 bases from J, with 13 bases in between. CDR1 and CDR2 from the germline V gene are SSHAT and FNYEAQ (reference sequence). The length of the CDR3 is 13 residues. CDR3 amino acids: CASSRGERTEAFF. The CDR3 DNA sequence: TGTGCCAGCAGTAGGGGAGAGCGGACTGAAGCTTTCTTT.

The CDR3 DNA reads TGTGCCAGCACCACAACCCGGACAGGTGGAGGGGTTTCCTACGAGCAGTACTTC. Amino acids: CASTTTRTGGGVSYEQYF. The V and J genes are TRBV12-3 or TRBV12-4 and TRBJ2-7; D is perhaps TRBD1 (7 bases). The CDR3 spans 18 residues. The ends were cut back, 7 bases at V and 1 base at J, with 26 bases in the middle.

This clonotype was seen more than once but under ten times. The CDR3, as DNA: TGCAGCGCGAGACTGGGGAACACCGGGGAGCTGTTTTTT. It codes for CSARLGNTGELFF. The V and J genes are TRBV29-1 and TRBJ2-2; unclear D gene. V gave up 7 bases and J gave up 1 base, with 10 bases separating them. This CDR3 is 13 amino acids long. Germline-derived CDR1 and CDR2 are SQVTM and ANQGSEA.

The gene calls are TRBV5-1 and TRBJ2-1; 11 bases align to TRBD2. There are 16 residues in the CDR3. Germline V gives CDR1 SGHRS, CDR2 YFSETQ. The ends lost 0 bases at V and 4 bases at J; junction bases unmatched: 3. The chain's CDR3 is CASSLASGGTYNEQFF. CDR3 coding DNA: TGCGCCAGCAGCTTGGCTAGCGGGGGGACATACAATGAGCAGTTCTTC.

This clonotype was recorded many times. The rearrangement uses TRBV7-9 and TRBJ1-1, with D perhaps TRBD1 (6 bases). CDR1 is SEHNR and CDR2 is FQNEAQ in the germline V gene (reference sequence). With 1 base removed from V and 8 bases from J, the gap between germline ends came to 8 bases. The CDR3 contains 12 residues. The CDR3: CASSLGGAEAFF. In DNA form, the CDR3 reads TGTGCCAGCAGCTTAGGGGGGGCGGAAGCTTTCTTT.

CDR3 bases: TGCAGTGCCCTAGTCAGGGGTAACCCCTCCTACGAGCAGTACTTC. This gives the protein CSALVRGNPSYEQYF. V usage is TRBV20-1 and J usage is TRBJ2-7, with D maybe TRBD1 (6 bases). The CDR3 extends over 15 amino acids. Looked up from germline, CDR1 is DFQATT and CDR2 is SNEGSKA (reference sequence). V lost 6 bases and J lost 0, with 18 bases in between.

This clonotype was counted between two and nine times. The chain links TRBV7-9 to TRBJ2-3; the match to TRBD2 covers 10 bases. The V and J ends lost 0 bases and 1 base, in that order; junction bases with no gene match: 7. CDR3 length: 18 residues. The germline CDR1 and CDR2 sequences are SEHNR and FQNEAQ (reference sequence). DNA for the CDR3: TGTGCCAGCAGCTTAGCGCAGATAGCGGGAGGTCGCACAGATACGCAGTATTTT. Translation gives CASSLAQIAGGRTDTQYF. The full variable domain, in which reference TRBV7-9 and TRBJ2-3 provide the parts outside the CDR3, is DTGVSQNPRHKITKRGQNVTFRCDPISEHNRLYWYRQTLGQGPEFLTYFQNEAQLEKSRLLSDRFSAERPKGSFSTLEIQRTEQGDSAMYLCASSLAQIAGGRTDTQYFGPGTRLTVL.

V is TRBV20-1 and J is TRBJ2-1; 8 bases agree with TRBD2. Germline CDR1 reads DFQATT; CDR2 reads SNEGSKA (reference sequence). V lost 0 bases to trimming and J lost 8 bases; unmatched junction nucleotides: 12. CDR3 length: 16 amino acids. This CDR3 is CSARDLKTSGPDEQFF. The DNA for the CDR3 is TGCAGTGCTAGAGATCTAAAAACTAGCGGTCCCGATGAGCAGTTCTTC.

The chain employs TRBV29-1 and TRBJ2-2, with D perhaps matching TRBD1 (6 bases). Per germline, CDR1 SQVTM and CDR2 ANQGSEA. This CDR3 is built from 14 residues. V lost 7 bases to trimming and J lost 3 bases, with 15 bases between them. The CDR3, as DNA: TGCAGCGCAGGGGTCTGGGGCGACACCGGGGAGCTGTTTTTT. Amino acid sequence: CSAGVWGDTGELFF.

V is TRBV27 and J is TRBJ2-1, with 9 bases identical to TRBD2. The CDR3 has 16 amino acids. Germline V gene data show CDR1 as MNHEY and CDR2 as SMNVEV (reference sequence). V shed 4 bases and J 4 bases; nucleotides not matched to a gene: 8. The CDR3 protein is CASSYDSGSYYNEQFF. The CDR3 nucleotides are TGTGCCAGCAGTTATGATAGCGGGAGTTATTACAATGAGCAGTTCTTC.

The chain joins TRBV30 to TRBJ1-1; D not resolved. The CDR3 loop spans 13 amino acids. Trimming cost V 0 bases and J 4 bases, with 9 bases left between them. Germline lookup yields CDR1 GTSNPN and CDR2 SVGIG (reference sequence). The CDR3 region is CAWSVGPSTEAFF. The CDR3 nucleotides are TGTGCCTGGAGTGTCGGACCGTCCACTGAAGCTTTCTTT.

V is TRBV9 and J is TRBJ2-7; D may be TRBD1 or TRBD2 (5 bases each). Per germline, CDR1 SGDLS and CDR2 YYNGEE. The V and J ends lost 0 bases and 4 bases respectively, with 8 bases between them. The CDR3 totals 13 residues. This CDR3 reads CASSVGDGYEQYF. The DNA of the CDR3 is TGTGCCAGCAGCGTAGGGGACGGATACGAGCAGTACTTC.